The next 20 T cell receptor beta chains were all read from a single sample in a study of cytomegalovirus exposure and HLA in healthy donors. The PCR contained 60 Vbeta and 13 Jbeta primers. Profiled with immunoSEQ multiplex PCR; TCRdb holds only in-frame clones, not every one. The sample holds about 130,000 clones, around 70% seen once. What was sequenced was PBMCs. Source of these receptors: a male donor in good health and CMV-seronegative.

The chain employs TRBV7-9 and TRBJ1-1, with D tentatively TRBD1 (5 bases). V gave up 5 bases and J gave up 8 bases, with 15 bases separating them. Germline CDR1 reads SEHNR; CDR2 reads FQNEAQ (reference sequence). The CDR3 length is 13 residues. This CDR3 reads CASSPDSNFEAFF. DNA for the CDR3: TGTGCCAGCAGCCCTGACAGTAACTTCGAAGCTTTCTTT. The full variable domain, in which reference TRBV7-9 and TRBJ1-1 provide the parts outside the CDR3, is DTGVSQNPRHKITKRGQNVTFRCDPISEHNRLYWYRQTLGQGPEFLTYFQNEAQLEKSRLLSDRFSAERPKGSFSTLEIQRTEQGDSAMYLCASSPDSNFEAFFGQGTRLTVV.

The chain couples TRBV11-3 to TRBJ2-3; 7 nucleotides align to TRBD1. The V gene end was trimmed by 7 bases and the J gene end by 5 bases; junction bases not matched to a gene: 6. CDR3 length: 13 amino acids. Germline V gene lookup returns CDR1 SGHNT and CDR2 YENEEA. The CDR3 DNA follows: TGTGCCAGCATGGCAGGGGGAGAAGATACGCAGTATTTT. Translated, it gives CASMAGGEDTQYF.

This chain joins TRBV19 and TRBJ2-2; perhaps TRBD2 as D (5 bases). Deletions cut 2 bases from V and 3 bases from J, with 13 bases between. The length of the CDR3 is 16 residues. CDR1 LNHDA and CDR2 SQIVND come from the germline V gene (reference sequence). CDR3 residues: CASSIHADSDTGELFF. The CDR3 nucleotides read TGTGCCAGTAGTATACACGCGGACTCGGACACCGGGGAGCTGTTTTTT.

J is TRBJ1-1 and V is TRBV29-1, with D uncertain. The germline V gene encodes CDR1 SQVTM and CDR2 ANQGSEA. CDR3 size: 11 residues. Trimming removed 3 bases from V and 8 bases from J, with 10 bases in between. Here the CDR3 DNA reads TGCAGCGTTGATCGTTTTCCCGAAGCTTTCTTT. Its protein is CSVDRFPEAFF.

The DNA for the CDR3 is TGTGCCAGTAGTATCCGGGGTACGGTCTACGAGCAGTACTTC. This sequence encodes CASSIRGTVYEQYF. This sequence joins TRBV19 and TRBJ2-7; D may be TRBD2 (5 bases). The CDR3 is made up of 14 amino acids. Trimming shortened V by 3 bases and J by 3 bases, and 12 bases separated the two germline ends. The germline V gene has CDR1 LNHDA and CDR2 SQIVND (reference sequence).

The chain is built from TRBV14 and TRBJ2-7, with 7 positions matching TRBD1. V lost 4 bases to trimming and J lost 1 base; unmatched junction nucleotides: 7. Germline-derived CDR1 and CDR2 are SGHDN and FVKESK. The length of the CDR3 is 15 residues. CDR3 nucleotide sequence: TGTGCCAGCAGCCGCTGGGACAGCGGATCCTACGAGCAGTACTTC. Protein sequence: CASSRWDSGSYEQYF.

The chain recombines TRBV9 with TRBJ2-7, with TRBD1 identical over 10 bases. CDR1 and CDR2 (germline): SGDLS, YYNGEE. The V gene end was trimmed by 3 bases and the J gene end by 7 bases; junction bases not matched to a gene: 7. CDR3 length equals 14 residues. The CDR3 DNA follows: TGTGCCAGCAGCGCCGACAGGGGGCCGAGAGAGCAGTACTTC. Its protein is CASSADRGPREQYF.

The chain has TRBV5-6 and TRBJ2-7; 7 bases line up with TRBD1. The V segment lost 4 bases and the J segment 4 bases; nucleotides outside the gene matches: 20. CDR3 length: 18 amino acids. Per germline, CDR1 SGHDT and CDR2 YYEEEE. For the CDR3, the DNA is TGTGCCAGCAGCCCACGGGACAGCGACTATGCCTGGCGGTACGAGCAGTACTTC. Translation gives CASSPRDSDYAWRYEQYF.

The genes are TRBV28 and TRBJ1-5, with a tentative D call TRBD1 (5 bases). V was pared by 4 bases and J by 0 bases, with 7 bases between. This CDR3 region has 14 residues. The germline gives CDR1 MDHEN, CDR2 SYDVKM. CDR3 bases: TGTGCCAGCAGTTCGGACAATAGCAATCAGCCCCAGCATTTT. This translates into CASSSDNSNQPQHF.

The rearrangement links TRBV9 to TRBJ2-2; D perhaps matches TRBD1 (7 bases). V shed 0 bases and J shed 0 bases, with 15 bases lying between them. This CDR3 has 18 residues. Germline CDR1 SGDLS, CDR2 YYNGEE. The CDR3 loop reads CASSVVGGQSANTGELFF. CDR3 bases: TGTGCCAGCAGCGTAGTGGGGGGACAGTCCGCGAACACCGGGGAGCTGTTTTTT. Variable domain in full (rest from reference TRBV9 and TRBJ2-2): DSGVTQTPKHLITATGQRVTLRCSPRSGDLSVYWYQQSLDQGLQFLIQYYNGEERAKGNILERFSAQQFPDLHSELNLSSLELGDSALYFCASSVVGGQSANTGELFFGEGSRLTVL.

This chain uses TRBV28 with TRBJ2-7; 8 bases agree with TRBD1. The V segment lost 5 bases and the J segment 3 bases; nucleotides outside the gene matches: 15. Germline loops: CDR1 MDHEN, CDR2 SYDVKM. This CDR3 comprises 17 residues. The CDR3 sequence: CASSPTDRVRGYYEQYF. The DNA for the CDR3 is TGTGCCAGCAGTCCGACGGACAGGGTCAGGGGATACTACGAGCAGTACTTC.

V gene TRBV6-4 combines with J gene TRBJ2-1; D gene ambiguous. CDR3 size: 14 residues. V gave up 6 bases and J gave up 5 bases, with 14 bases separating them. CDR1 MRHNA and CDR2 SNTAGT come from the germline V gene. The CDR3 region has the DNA TGTGCCAGCAGAACAAGTAGCTGGGACAATGAGCAGTTCTTC. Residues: CASRTSSWDNEQFF.

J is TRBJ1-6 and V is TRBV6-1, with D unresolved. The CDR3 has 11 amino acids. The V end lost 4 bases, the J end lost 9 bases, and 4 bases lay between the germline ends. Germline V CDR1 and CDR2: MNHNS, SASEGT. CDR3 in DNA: TGTGCCAGCAGTGCGGGTTCACCCCTCCACTTT. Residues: CASSAGSPLHF.

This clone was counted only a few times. In nucleotides, the CDR3 is TGTGCCAGCAGCTTGAGGGGTTCGGTCGACGAGCAGTACTTC. It codes for CASSLRGSVDEQYF. V gene TRBV5-8 combines with J gene TRBJ2-7; the D gene is possibly TRBD1 (5 bases). Trimming left V 1 base short and J 5 bases short, with 13 bases between. CDR1 and CDR2 (germline): SGHTS, YDEGEE. This CDR3 comprises 14 residues. The entire variable domain, with the rest obtained from reference TRBV5-8 and TRBJ2-7, is as follows: EAGVTQSPTHLIKTRGQQATLRCSPISGHTSVYWYQQALGLGLQFLLWYDEGEERNRGNFPPRFSGRQFPNYSSELNVNALELEDSALYLCASSLRGSVDEQYFGPGTRLTVT.

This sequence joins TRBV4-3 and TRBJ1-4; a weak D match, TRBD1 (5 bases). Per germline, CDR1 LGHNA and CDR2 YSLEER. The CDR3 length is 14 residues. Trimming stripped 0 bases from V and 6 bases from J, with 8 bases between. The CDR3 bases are TGCGCCAGCAGCCAAGATGCAGGGTATGAAAAACTGTTTTTT. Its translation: CASSQDAGYEKLFF.

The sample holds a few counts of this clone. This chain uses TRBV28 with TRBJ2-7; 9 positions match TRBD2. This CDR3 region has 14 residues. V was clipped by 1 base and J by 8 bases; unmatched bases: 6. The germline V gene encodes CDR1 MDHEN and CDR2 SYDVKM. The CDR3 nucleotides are TGTGCCAGCAGTTTATTGGCTAGCGGGAAGCAGCAGTACTTC. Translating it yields CASSLLASGKQQYF.

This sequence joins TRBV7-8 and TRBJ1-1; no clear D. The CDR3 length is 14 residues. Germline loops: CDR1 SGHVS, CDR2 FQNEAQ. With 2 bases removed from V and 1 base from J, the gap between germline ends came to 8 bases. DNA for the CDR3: TGTGCCAGCAGCTTATGGGGAGGGAACACTGAAGCTTTCTTT. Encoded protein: CASSLWGGNTEAFF.

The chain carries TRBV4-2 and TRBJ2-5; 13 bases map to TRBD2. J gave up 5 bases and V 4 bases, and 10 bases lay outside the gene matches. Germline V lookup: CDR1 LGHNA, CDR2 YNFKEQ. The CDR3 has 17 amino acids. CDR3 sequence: CASSLVGTSGEEETQYF. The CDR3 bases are TGTGCCAGCAGCCTAGTCGGGACTAGCGGGGAGGAGGAGACCCAGTACTTC.

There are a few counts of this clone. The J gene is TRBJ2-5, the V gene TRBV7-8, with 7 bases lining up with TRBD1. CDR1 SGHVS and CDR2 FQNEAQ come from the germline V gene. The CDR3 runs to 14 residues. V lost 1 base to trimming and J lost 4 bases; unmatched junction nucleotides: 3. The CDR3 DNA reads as TGTGCCAGCAGCTTAGGCAGGGGGAGAGAGACCCAGTACTTC. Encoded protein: CASSLGRGRETQYF. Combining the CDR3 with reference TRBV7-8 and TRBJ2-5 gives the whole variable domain GAGVSQSPRYKVAKRGQDVALRCDPISGHVSLFWYQQALGQGPEFLTYFQNEAQLDKSGLPSDRFFAERPEGSVSTLKIQRTQQEDSAVYLCASSLGRGRETQYFGPGTRLLVL.

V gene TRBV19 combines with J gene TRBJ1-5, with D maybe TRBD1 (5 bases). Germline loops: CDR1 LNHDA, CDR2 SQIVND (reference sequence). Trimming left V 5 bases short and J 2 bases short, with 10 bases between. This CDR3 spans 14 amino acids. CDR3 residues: CASSGTGRNQPQHF. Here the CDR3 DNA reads TGTGCCAGTAGTGGTACAGGACGCAATCAGCCCCAGCATTTT. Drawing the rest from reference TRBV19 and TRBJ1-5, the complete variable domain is DGGITQSPKYLFRKEGQNVTLSCEQNLNHDAMYWYRQDPGQGLRLIYYSQIVNDFQKGDIAEGYSVSREKKESFPLTVTSAQKNPTAFYLCASSGTGRNQPQHFGDGTRLSIL.